The 25 T cell receptor beta chains given below trace back to one sample, sequenced in a study of blood T cell repertoires in COVID-19. Some clones are missing from TCRdb's copy, which holds only in-frame ones; the method was immunoSEQ multiplex PCR. The sample has about 190,000 clones, approximately 91% seen once. Input material: peripheral blood. The receptors here all came from a man aged 25-40 years with acute or convalescent COVID-19.

The gene calls are TRBV30 and TRBJ2-7, with TRBD1 as a possible D gene (6 bases). The germline V gene has CDR1 GTSNPN and CDR2 SVGIG (reference sequence). The CDR3 has 13 residues. The V end lost 3 bases, the J end lost 5 bases, and 14 bases lay between the germline ends. CDR3 sequence: CAWRTGLDHEQYF. The CDR3, as DNA: TGTGCCTGGAGAACAGGGCTAGATCACGAGCAGTACTTC.

This rearrangement joins TRBV19 to TRBJ1-4; D gene unclear. This CDR3 comprises 14 residues. V dropped 3 bases and J dropped 8 bases, with 13 bases sitting between them. Germline lookup yields CDR1 LNHDA and CDR2 SQIVND (reference sequence). The DNA of the CDR3 is TGTGCCAGTAGTATGGTTTGGAGTTCGGAAAAACTGTTTTTT. It yields the protein CASSMVWSSEKLFF.

This clone was seen a handful of times. The gene calls are TRBV2 and TRBJ2-1, with 8 nucleotides matching TRBD1. Germline CDR1 reads SNHLY; CDR2 reads FYNNEI. With V trimmed by 6 bases and J by 9 bases, 4 bases remained unmatched. The CDR3 extends over 12 amino acids. For the CDR3, the DNA is TGTGCCAGCAGCTCAGGGGGCAGTGAGCAGTTCTTC. Translated: CASSSGGSEQFF.

This chain links TRBV5-1 with TRBJ2-1; no clear D gene. The V and J ends lost 1 base and 0 bases respectively, with 11 bases between them. The CDR3 length is 16 residues. Germline V lookup: CDR1 SGHRS, CDR2 YFSETQ. The DNA for the CDR3 is TGCGCCAGCAGCTTGTTCCCAGGAAGCTCCTACAATGAGCAGTTCTTC. It is translated as CASSLFPGSSYNEQFF.

This chain uses TRBV5-1 with TRBJ2-2; TRBD1 might be the D (5 bases). Germline-derived CDR1 and CDR2 are SGHRS and YFSETQ. The CDR3 totals 16 residues. V lost 0 bases and J lost 5, with 14 bases in between. The CDR3 spells CASSLVVGQATGELFF. DNA of the CDR3: TGCGCCAGCAGCTTGGTTGTGGGGCAGGCTACCGGGGAGCTGTTTTTT.

The J gene is TRBJ2-5, the V gene TRBV11-2; perhaps TRBD1 as D (6 bases). CDR1 is SGHAT, CDR2 FQNNGV, per germline. The CDR3 totals 16 residues. The V gene lost 0 bases and the J gene lost 2 bases, with 13 bases spanning the gap. CDR3 nucleotide sequence: TGTGCCAGCAGCTTAGAGACAGGACTCCAACAAGAGACCCAGTACTTC. Translation gives CASSLETGLQQETQYF.

The chain uses TRBV30 and TRBJ1-5; unclear D gene. Trimming removed 1 base at V and 5 bases at J, with 12 bases between. Per the germline V gene, CDR1 is GTSNPN and CDR2 is SVGIG (reference sequence). The CDR3 covers 14 residues. The CDR3 DNA sequence: TGTGCCTGGAGTGGATCAACAGCAGATCAGCCCCAGCATTTT. It specifies CAWSGSTADQPQHF.

The CDR3 nucleotides read TGTGCCAGCAGCCAGGGGTCCTACAATGAGCAGTTCTTC. It yields the protein CASSQGSYNEQFF. The chain has TRBV7-3 and TRBJ2-1; D is perhaps TRBD1 (6 bases). The CDR3 is 13 amino acids. Germline V lookup: CDR1 SGHTA, CDR2 FQGTGA. The V end was cut by 5 bases, the J end by 1 base, with 6 bases between.

This rearrangement joins TRBV7-9 to TRBJ2-7; possibly TRBD1 for D (5 bases). Between the trimmed V and J ends, which lost 8 bases and 2 bases, there was a span of 10 bases. The CDR3 spans 12 residues. Germline-derived CDR1 and CDR2 are SEHNR and FQNEAQ (reference sequence). The chain's CDR3 is CASSTTAYEQYF. CDR3 in DNA: TGTGCCAGCTCTACGACAGCCTACGAGCAGTACTTC.

The rearrangement joins TRBV27 to TRBJ2-1; a weak D match, TRBD2 (5 bases). The V gene's germline CDR1 is MNHEY and CDR2 SMNVEV (reference sequence). The length of the CDR3 is 14 residues. Trimming removed 3 bases at V and 6 bases at J, with 12 bases between. The chain's CDR3 is CASSFRRQVNEQFF. CDR3 coding DNA: TGTGCCAGCAGTTTCAGGAGGCAGGTCAATGAGCAGTTCTTC.

The genes are TRBV5-5 and TRBJ2-1, with D perhaps matching TRBD2 (6 bases). CDR1 is SGHKS and CDR2 is YYEKEE in the germline V gene (reference sequence). The V and J ends lost 4 bases and 3 bases respectively, with 14 bases between them. The CDR3 has 15 residues. The CDR3 region is CASSIRDWIYNEQFF. The CDR3 DNA follows: TGTGCCAGCAGCATCCGGGACTGGATCTACAATGAGCAGTTCTTC.

This clone has a handful of counts. This sequence joins TRBV4-2 and TRBJ1-1; 7 bases are a match to TRBD1. V dropped 4 bases and J dropped 5; count of bases not matched to a gene: 7. Germline-derived CDR1 and CDR2 are LGHNA and YNFKEQ. The CDR3 length is 14 residues. The CDR3 DNA sequence: TGTGCCAGCAGCCCGAGAGGGGGCCGGACTGAAGCTTTCTTT. It specifies CASSPRGGRTEAFF.

The chain employs TRBV10-3 and TRBJ2-1, with 12 bases lining up with TRBD2. CDR1 is ENHRY and CDR2 is SYGVKD in the germline V gene. This CDR3 has 16 residues. V lost 7 bases, J lost 7 bases, and 11 bases stayed unmatched. The CDR3: CAINSGASGGANEQFF. The CDR3 DNA follows: TGTGCCATCAATTCTGGCGCTAGCGGGGGGGCGAATGAGCAGTTCTTC.

V is TRBV30 and J is TRBJ2-7, with 10 bases fitting TRBD2. After removal of 3 bases from V and 6 bases from J, the junction contained 11 bases not matched to a gene. This CDR3 has 15 amino acids. Looked up from germline, CDR1 is GTSNPN and CDR2 is SVGIG (reference sequence). This chain's CDR3 is CAWRALAGSPLEQYF. The DNA of the CDR3 is TGTGCCTGGAGAGCACTAGCGGGATCCCCCCTCGAGCAGTACTTC.

The rearrangement links TRBV2 to TRBJ2-6, with 14 positions matching TRBD2. V was clipped by 7 bases and J by 4 bases; unmatched bases: 6. This CDR3 is built from 17 residues. Germline V gene lookup returns CDR1 SNHLY and CDR2 FYNNEI. The CDR3 region is CASMGLAGVPGANVLTF. CDR3 sequence (DNA): TGTGCCAGCATGGGACTAGCGGGAGTCCCCGGGGCCAACGTCCTGACTTTC.

This rearrangement joins TRBV19 to TRBJ1-1; perhaps TRBD1 as D (6 bases). The germline V gene has CDR1 LNHDA and CDR2 SQIVND (reference sequence). V was trimmed by 3 bases and J by 3 bases, leaving 14 bases between them. The CDR3 covers 15 residues. The CDR3 DNA follows: TGTGCCAGTAGTATTCAGGGGTTGCGTGACACTGAAGCTTTCTTT. Its translation is CASSIQGLRDTEAFF.

The V and J genes are TRBV18 and TRBJ1-5; D is perhaps TRBD1 (5 bases). Trimming removed 0 bases from V and 6 bases from J, with 18 bases in between. The V gene's germline CDR1 is KGHSH and CDR2 LQKENI. CDR3 length: 17 amino acids. Written as DNA, the CDR3 is TGTGCCAGCTCACCACCGGGGCAGGAGTCCCTAATTCAGCCCCAGCATTTT. Translated: CASSPPGQESLIQPQHF. Together with reference TRBV18 and TRBJ1-5, the CDR3 gives the full variable domain: NAGVMQNPRHLVRRRGQEARLRCSPMKGHSHVYWYRQLPEEGLKFMVYLQKENIIDESGMPKERFSAEFPKEGPSILRIQQVVRGDSAAYFCASSPPGQESLIQPQHFGDGTRLSIL.

This chain uses TRBV25-1 with TRBJ2-7; 7 bases fit TRBD1. CDR1 is MGHDK and CDR2 is SYGVNS in the germline V gene. V was clipped by 4 bases and J by 2 bases; unmatched bases: 5. The CDR3 extends over 14 amino acids. The CDR3 here is CASSAQGLPYEQYF. The CDR3 nucleotides are TGTGCCAGCAGTGCACAGGGGCTACCCTACGAGCAGTACTTC.

This rearrangement joins TRBV28 to TRBJ1-1; D is unclear. This CDR3 contains 15 residues. Germline values: CDR1 MDHEN, CDR2 SYDVKM. V was trimmed by 6 bases and J by 0 bases, leaving 14 bases between them. The CDR3 protein is CASRFRPLVNTEAFF. The CDR3 DNA reads TGTGCCAGCAGATTTCGTCCACTTGTGAACACTGAAGCTTTCTTT.

This chain connects TRBV28 to TRBJ1-2; TRBD1 matches 7 bases. CDR3 length equals 12 residues. J lost 8 bases, V lost 2 bases, and 2 bases had no gene match. Germline V CDR1 and CDR2: MDHEN, SYDVKM. This CDR3 reads CASSLRDRGYTF. The DNA for the CDR3 is TGTGCCAGCAGTTTACGGGACAGAGGCTACACCTTC.

This clone was recorded once. The chain carries TRBV30 and TRBJ1-1, with D unresolved. Germline V CDR1 and CDR2: GTSNPN, SVGIG (reference sequence). The CDR3 runs 15 residues. The V and J ends lost 3 bases and 0 bases respectively, with 14 bases between them. In nucleotides, the CDR3 is TGTGCCTGGAGGTTTGATGGAGCATTGAACACTGAAGCTTTCTTT. Protein sequence: CAWRFDGALNTEAFF.

This clone has only one observation. The chain has TRBV5-4 and TRBJ2-5; D might be TRBD1 (5 bases). The CDR3 loop spans 14 amino acids. V dropped 0 bases and J dropped 1 base, with 7 bases sitting between them. In germline, CDR1 is SGHNT, CDR2 YYREEE (reference sequence). The chain's CDR3 is CASSLGRAQETQYF. CDR3 sequence (DNA): TGTGCCAGCAGCTTGGGCAGGGCCCAAGAGACCCAGTACTTC. The variable domain in full, completed from reference TRBV5-4 and TRBJ2-5, reads ETGVTQSPTHLIKTRGQQVTLRCSSQSGHNTVSWYQQALGQGPQFIFQYYREEENGRGNFPPRFSGLQFPNYSSELNVNALELDDSALYLCASSLGRAQETQYFGPGTRLLVL.

The chain is built from TRBV19 and TRBJ2-1; D is possibly TRBD2 (6 bases). Between the trimmed V and J ends, which lost 5 bases and 4 bases, there was a span of 15 bases. CDR3 size: 15 residues. Per the germline V gene, CDR1 is LNHDA and CDR2 is SQIVND (reference sequence). CDR3: CASSFNGGEYNEQFF. The DNA for the CDR3 is TGTGCCAGTAGTTTTAACGGGGGAGAGTACAATGAGCAGTTCTTC.

This chain joins TRBV19 and TRBJ1-3, with D possibly matching TRBD1 (5 bases). V was clipped by 7 bases and J by 4 bases, with 11 bases between them. CDR1 and CDR2 from the germline V gene are LNHDA and SQIVND (reference sequence). This CDR3 region has 13 residues. CDR3 protein: CASMEGPGNTIYF. The DNA for the CDR3 is TGTGCCAGTATGGAGGGGCCGGGAAACACCATATATTTT.

V is TRBV9 and J is TRBJ2-3; D call uncertain. The CDR3 sequence is 12 residues long. With 0 bases removed from V and 4 bases from J, the gap between germline ends came to 3 bases. Germline loops: CDR1 SGDLS, CDR2 YYNGEE. CDR3 protein: CASSVASDTQYF. CDR3 nucleotide sequence: TGTGCCAGCAGCGTAGCTTCAGATACGCAGTATTTT. The whole variable domain, filled in from reference TRBV9 and TRBJ2-3, reads DSGVTQTPKHLITATGQRVTLRCSPRSGDLSVYWYQQSLDQGLQFLIQYYNGEERAKGNILERFSAQQFPDLHSELNLSSLELGDSALYFCASSVASDTQYFGPGTRLTVL.